This T cell receptor beta chain came from a study of cytomegalovirus exposure and HLA in healthy donors. As concerns this clone: Antigen unknown.

Study-wide results and caveats: Reportedly, cytomegalovirus status was diagnosed with high sensitivity and specificity. The investigators catalogued 150 to 200 TCR beta chains as cytomegalovirus-associated.

The germline CDR1 and CDR2 sequences are LNHDA and SQIVND (reference sequence). The CDR3 length is 14 residues. Trimming took off 5 bases at V and 4 bases at J, with 12 bases between the two ends. Vbeta (60) and Jbeta (13) primers were used in the PCR. TCRdb keeps only in-frame clones here, not all; method: immunoSEQ multiplex PCR. The data contain 45,000 to 60,000 clones, around three quarters of them singletons. All the people who gave samples were healthy bone marrow donors. V usage is TRBV19 and J usage is TRBJ1-5; D might be TRBD1 (6 bases). The sample consisted of PBMCs. The clonotype was recovered from a man aged 25 to 40 in good health and CMV-seropositive. The CDR3 protein is CASSVDSLNQPQHF. CDR3 in DNA: TGTGCCAGTAGTGTGGACAGTCTAAATCAGCCCCAGCATTTT.